A single sample is the source of the 25 T cell receptor beta chains below, sequenced in a study of T cell responses to AZD1222 COVID-19 vaccine. The data were produced by immunoSEQ multiplex PCR, yet TCRdb's version contains in-frame clones alone and is incomplete. This table has around 94,000 clones, more than 70% appearing once. Source: peripheral blood, taken on day 0 of AZD1222 vaccination. The origin of the receptors is an adult in good health.

In this sample, this clone turned up once. J is TRBJ1-6 and V is TRBV3-1 (or the pseudogene TRBV3-2); D remains ambiguous. The CDR3 consists of 18 residues. The germline V gene has CDR1 LGHDT and CDR2 YNNKEL (reference sequence). Trimming removed 3 bases at V and 0 bases at J, with 15 bases between. This CDR3 reads CASSQDPLLISYNSPLHF. The DNA for the CDR3 is TGTGCCAGCAGCCAGGACCCCCTACTTATCTCCTATAATTCACCCCTCCACTTT.

V usage is TRBV18 and J usage is TRBJ1-1; D is unclear. CDR1 and CDR2 (germline): KGHSH, LQKENI. This CDR3 has 16 amino acids. The V end lost 1 base, the J end lost 4 bases, and 16 bases lay between the germline ends. The CDR3 sequence: CASSPLPTARITEAFF. The CDR3 DNA reads TGTGCCAGCTCACCACTACCGACGGCCCGAATCACTGAAGCTTTCTTT.

Remarks on this clone: Other DNA sequences in the sample encode the same CDR3. The chain carries TRBV5-6 and TRBJ2-5; 7 nucleotides agree with TRBD2. The CDR3 contains 14 residues. Germline lookup yields CDR1 SGHDT and CDR2 YYEEEE. The J segment lost 5 bases and the V segment lost 0 bases, leaving 4 bases of the junction unmatched. The CDR3 region has the DNA TGTGCCAGCAGCTTGGTGGGAGCGGGGGAGACCCAGTACTTC. Translated, it gives CASSLVGAGETQYF. Using reference TRBV5-6 and TRBJ2-5 for the parts outside the CDR3, the full variable domain is DAGVTQSPTHLIKTRGQQVTLRCSPKSGHDTVSWYQQALGQGPQFIFQYYEEEERQRGNFPDRFSGHQFPNYSSELNVNALLLGDSALYLCASSLVGAGETQYFGPGTRLLVL.

The gene calls are TRBV5-1 and TRBJ2-5, with D tentatively TRBD1 (5 bases). CDR3 length: 13 amino acids. The germline gives CDR1 SGHRS, CDR2 YFSETQ. The germline V and J ends were trimmed by 3 bases and 4 bases, with 10 bases remaining between them. The CDR3 sequence: CASSSRVSETQYF. CDR3 sequence (DNA): TGCGCCAGCAGCTCCAGGGTTTCAGAGACCCAGTACTTC.

This chain joins TRBV5-6 and TRBJ2-1; D is unresolved. CDR3 length: 15 amino acids. Germline V gene data show CDR1 as SGHDT and CDR2 as YYEEEE. The germline V and J ends were trimmed by 0 bases and 4 bases, with 11 bases remaining between them. For the CDR3, the DNA is TGTGCCAGCAGCTTGGCGAACAGCAGATACAATGAGCAGTTCTTC. Its protein is CASSLANSRYNEQFF.

The chain uses TRBV5-1 and TRBJ1-1; no reliable D call. The ends were cut back, 1 base at V and 4 bases at J, with 14 bases in the middle. The germline CDR1 and CDR2 sequences are SGHRS and YFSETQ. There are 15 residues in the CDR3. CDR3: CASSLKEEGSTEAFF. CDR3 DNA: TGCGCCAGCAGCTTGAAAGAAGAGGGTAGCACTGAAGCTTTCTTT.

The chain joins TRBV10-3 to TRBJ1-1; TRBD1 might be the D (6 bases). Trimming pared 2 bases from V and 3 bases from J, leaving 10 bases between. From germline, CDR1 is ENHRY and CDR2 SYGVKD. This CDR3 is 14 amino acids long. The DNA of the CDR3 is TGTGCCATCAGTGAGGACGGGGGCGACACTGAAGCTTTCTTT. Amino acid sequence: CAISEDGGDTEAFF.

J is TRBJ2-7 and V is TRBV19, with 7 bases fitting TRBD1. Germline CDR1 and CDR2: LNHDA and SQIVND (reference sequence). The length of the CDR3 is 14 residues. V lost 5 bases to trimming and J lost 3 bases; unmatched junction nucleotides: 7. The CDR3 sequence: CASSLRQGVYEQYF. The CDR3 DNA follows: TGTGCCAGTAGTCTCCGACAGGGAGTCTACGAGCAGTACTTC. Combining the CDR3 with reference TRBV19 and TRBJ2-7 gives the whole variable domain DGGITQSPKYLFRKEGQNVTLSCEQNLNHDAMYWYRQDPGQGLRLIYYSQIVNDFQKGDIAEGYSVSREKKESFPLTVTSAQKNPTAFYLCASSLRQGVYEQYFGPGTRLTVT.

The chain recombines TRBV7-9 with TRBJ1-1; D is perhaps TRBD1 (5 bases). The CDR3 extends over 16 amino acids. The germline V gene encodes CDR1 SEHNR and CDR2 FQNEAQ (reference sequence). V shed 6 bases and J shed 1 base, with 18 bases lying between them. The CDR3 loop is CASSQGAGTPNTEAFF. The CDR3 coding sequence is TGTGCCAGCAGTCAAGGGGCAGGGACCCCGAACACTGAAGCTTTCTTT. The variable domain in full, with the rest retrieved from reference TRBV7-9 and TRBJ1-1, is DTGVSQNPRHKITKRGQNVTFRCDPISEHNRLYWYRQTLGQGPEFLTYFQNEAQLEKSRLLSDRFSAERPKGSFSTLEIQRTEQGDSAMYLCASSQGAGTPNTEAFFGQGTRLTVV.

The chain couples TRBV15 to TRBJ1-5, with unresolved D. Trimming shortened V by 4 bases and J by 6 bases, and 13 bases separated the two germline ends. The CDR3 loop spans 14 amino acids. The germline gives CDR1 LNHNV, CDR2 YYDKDF (reference sequence). For the CDR3, the DNA is TGTGCCACCAGCACGGGTCTCAGGAGTCAGCCCCAGCATTTT. It is translated as CATSTGLRSQPQHF.

The gene calls are TRBV6-5 and TRBJ2-3; D possibly uses TRBD1 or TRBD2 (5 bases each). Germline loops: CDR1 MNHEY, CDR2 SVGAGI. V lost 6 bases, J lost 7 bases, and 17 bases lay in between. The CDR3 contains 14 residues. This CDR3 is CASSYQRGRYTQYF. CDR3 DNA sequence: TGTGCCAGCAGCTACCAACGGGGACGGTATACGCAGTATTTT.

As regards this clone: Other nucleotide sequences in the sample specify the same CDR3. This sequence joins TRBV5-1 and TRBJ2-2, with D unresolved. The CDR3 is 14 residues long. The germline V gene encodes CDR1 SGHRS and CDR2 YFSETQ. Trimming took off 0 bases at V and 2 bases at J, with 5 bases between the two ends. Here the CDR3 reads CASSLGGNTGELFF. The CDR3 region has the DNA TGCGCCAGCAGCTTGGGCGGAAACACCGGGGAGCTGTTTTTT.

This chain uses TRBV28 with TRBJ2-3; D possibly corresponds to TRBD1 (6 bases). Germline CDR1 MDHEN, CDR2 SYDVKM. V gave up 3 bases and J gave up 2 bases, with 15 bases separating them. This CDR3 comprises 16 residues. Here the CDR3 reads CASSLLGAQFTDTQYF. CDR3 DNA: TGTGCCAGCAGTTTGCTGGGGGCTCAATTCACAGATACGCAGTATTTT. Together with reference TRBV28 and TRBJ2-3, the CDR3 gives the full variable domain: DVKVTQSSRYLVKRTGEKVFLECVQDMDHENMFWYRQDPGLGLRLIYFSYDVKMKEKGDIPEGYSVSREKKERFSLILESASTNQTSMYLCASSLLGAQFTDTQYFGPGTRLTVL.

The rearrangement links TRBV4-2 to TRBJ2-7; 12 bases map to TRBD2. V dropped 2 bases and J dropped 5; count of bases not matched to a gene: 13. Germline CDR1 is LGHNA and CDR2 is YNFKEQ. There are 18 residues in the CDR3. The CDR3 sequence is CASSQRTSSGGAVNEQYF. The CDR3 DNA is TGTGCCAGCAGCCAAAGAACCTCTAGCGGGGGGGCCGTGAACGAGCAGTACTTC.

This clone appeared once. The CDR3 reads CASSRSNYGYTF. The CDR3 bases are TGTGCCAGCAGCAGATCTAACTATGGCTACACCTTC. This chain links TRBV11-2 with TRBJ1-2, with D uncertain. The length of the CDR3 is 12 residues. The germline V gene encodes CDR1 SGHAT and CDR2 FQNNGV. Trimming took 5 bases from V and 0 from J, leaving 4 bases between them.

CDR3 coding DNA: TGTGCCAGCAGCTTATCCCAGGGCACAGATACGCAGTATTTT. Protein: CASSLSQGTDTQYF. The chain joins TRBV7-9 to TRBJ2-3; D is unresolved. The CDR3 contains 14 residues. Per germline, CDR1 SEHNR and CDR2 FQNEAQ (reference sequence). V was cut by 2 bases and J by 1 base, with 7 bases left in between.

The chain carries TRBV28 and TRBJ1-5, with D tentatively TRBD1 (5 bases). CDR1 MDHEN and CDR2 SYDVKM come from the germline V gene. The CDR3 covers 15 residues. Trimming left V 2 bases short and J 1 base short, with 9 bases between. The CDR3 is CASSLTGGSNQPQHF. CDR3 bases: TGTGCCAGCAGTTTAACAGGCGGGAGCAATCAGCCCCAGCATTTT.

This clone has just one count. The gene calls are TRBV4-3 and TRBJ2-1; D is perhaps TRBD1 or TRBD2 (5 bases each). This CDR3 contains 17 residues. CDR1 is LGHNA, CDR2 YSLEER, per germline. V dropped 1 base and J dropped 0 bases, with 13 bases sitting between them. CDR3 nucleotides: TGCGCCAGCAGCCAAGCGCTGGGACCCAGCTCCTACAATGAGCAGTTCTTC. This encodes CASSQALGPSSYNEQFF.

The count of this clone is one. V gene TRBV7-2 combines with J gene TRBJ2-3, with a tentative D call TRBD2 (5 bases). V was trimmed by 5 bases and J by 3 bases, leaving 24 bases between them. The CDR3 runs 18 residues. Per germline, CDR1 SGHTA and CDR2 FQGNSA. The CDR3, as DNA: TGTGCCAGCAGCAGTAGGGTTGGAGCGGCGGGTGGAACAGATACGCAGTATTTT. The encoded protein is CASSSRVGAAGGTDTQYF. Variable domain in full (rest from reference TRBV7-2 and TRBJ2-3): GAGVSQSPSNKVTEKGKDVELRCDPISGHTALYWYRQSLGQGLEFLIYFQGNSAPDKSGLPSDRFSAERTGGSVSTLTIQRTQQEDSAVYLCASSSRVGAAGGTDTQYFGPGTRLTVL.

V gene TRBV28 combines with J gene TRBJ1-4, with TRBD1 matching 9 bases. CDR1 is MDHEN, CDR2 SYDVKM, per germline. The CDR3 runs 14 residues. With V trimmed by 4 bases and J by 4 bases, 1 base remained unmatched. Written as DNA, the CDR3 is TGTGCCAGCAGTTGGGACAGGGATAATGAAAAACTGTTTTTT. Its protein is CASSWDRDNEKLFF.

The CDR3 region has the DNA TGTGCCACCAGCAGAGATGGGGCTGGTGAAGCTTTCTTT. Translated: CATSRDGAGEAFF. The genes are TRBV15 and TRBJ1-1, with a possible D match to TRBD1 (5 bases). CDR3 length: 13 amino acids. The germline gives CDR1 LNHNV, CDR2 YYDKDF (reference sequence). Between the trimmed V and J ends, which lost 0 bases and 7 bases, there was a span of 9 bases.

The J gene is TRBJ1-6, the V gene TRBV11-2; D is uncertain. The V gene lost 1 base and the J gene lost 13 bases, with 14 bases spanning the gap. The length of the CDR3 is 14 residues. Germline V gene sequence: CDR1 SGHAT, CDR2 FQNNGV. In DNA, the CDR3 is TGTGCCAGCAGCTTAGGGCACAGAAGAGAGCCCCTCCACTTT. Amino acid sequence: CASSLGHRREPLHF. The full variable domain, with the rest looked up from reference TRBV11-2 and TRBJ1-6, is EAGVAQSPRYKIIEKRQSVAFWCNPISGHATLYWYQQILGQGPKLLIQFQNNGVVDDSQLPKDRFSAERLKGVDSTLKIQPAKLEDSAVYLCASSLGHRREPLHFGNGTRLTVT.

The chain uses TRBV16 and TRBJ1-3, with unresolved D. The V gene's germline CDR1 is KGHSY and CDR2 FQNENV. Trimming shortened V by 0 bases and J by 7 bases, and 7 bases separated the two germline ends. This CDR3 contains 13 residues. The DNA of the CDR3 is TGTGCCAGCAGCCAATCATCGGAGAACACCATATATTTT. Protein product: CASSQSSENTIYF.

The gene calls are TRBV19 and TRBJ2-3; D is unclear. CDR1 is LNHDA, CDR2 SQIVND, per germline (reference sequence). This CDR3 contains 14 residues. Trimming left V 3 bases short and J 0 bases short, with 7 bases between. The CDR3 reads CASSIGLSTDTQYF. For the CDR3, the DNA is TGTGCCAGTAGTATCGGGTTGAGCACAGATACGCAGTATTTT.

The chain combines TRBV2 with TRBJ1-5, with D perhaps TRBD1 (6 bases). Trimming stripped 0 bases from V and 11 bases from J, with 14 bases between. The CDR3 is 14 residues long. Germline V gene sequence: CDR1 SNHLY, CDR2 FYNNEI. The CDR3 DNA reads TGTGCCAGCAGTGAAGCGACAGGTACGGAGGCCCAGCATTTT. This gives the protein CASSEATGTEAQHF.